This passage covers 17 T cell receptor beta chains from one sample sequenced in a study of T cells in Graves' hyperthyroidism and ophthalmopathy. What was amplified from RNA transcripts were TCR beta CDR3 regions. Carried out on the TCR CDR3, a first-round RT-PCR used the HTBI primer set. TCRdb processed the multiplex PCR reads anew with MiXCR; each CDR3 protein has one entry. The top ten hold 35% to 45% of the sample, which has over 350,000 distinct CDR3 sequences, less than 20% seen once. The specimen sequenced was blood. The source is a man between 18 and 29 years old with Graves' ophthalmopathy.

This clonotype appeared many times. The CDR3 DNA reads as TGTGCCAGCAGTTTACCGCCCGTTCGGGGAACGGCGCGGGGGGGGCATCTTTCAGATACGCAGTATTTT. It translates to CASSLPPVRGTARGGHLSDTQYF. The gene calls are TRBV28 and TRBJ2-3; 9 bases agree with TRBD2. Per the germline V gene, CDR1 is MDHEN and CDR2 is SYDVKM. The CDR3 sequence is 23 residues long. With V trimmed by 2 bases and J by 4 bases, 28 bases remained unmatched. The full variable domain, completed using reference TRBV28 and TRBJ2-3, is DVKVTQSSRYLVKRTGEKVFLECVQDMDHENMFWYRQDPGLGLRLIYFSYDVKMKEKGDIPEGYSVSREKKERFSLILESASTNQTSMYLCASSLPPVRGTARGGHLSDTQYFGPGTRLTVL.

Only a few counts were recorded for this clonotype. The rearrangement uses TRBV29-1 and TRBJ2-1; D ambiguous. Per germline, CDR1 SQVTM and CDR2 ANQGSEA. The CDR3 sequence is 13 residues long. V shed 3 bases and J shed 6 bases, with 12 bases lying between them. CDR3 loop: CSVDTYYGNEQFF. DNA of the CDR3: TGCAGCGTTGATACCTATTACGGCAATGAGCAGTTCTTC.

This clonotype was counted a few times. This chain joins TRBV5-1 and TRBJ2-7; D is uncertain. From germline, CDR1 is SGHRS and CDR2 YFSETQ. V lost 4 bases, J lost 2 bases, and 16 bases lay in between. The CDR3 covers 15 residues. The CDR3: CASSPGYLGTYEQYF. DNA for the CDR3: TGCGCCAGCAGCCCCGGGTATCTAGGCACCTACGAGCAGTACTTC.

This clonotype was picked up a small number of times. CDR3 protein: CASSLVIGEPYNEQFF. CDR3 sequence (DNA): TGTGCCAGCAGCTTGGTTATCGGGGAACCCTACAATGAGCAGTTCTTC. J is TRBJ2-1 and V is TRBV5-6, with D possibly matching TRBD2 (5 bases). Germline values: CDR1 SGHDT, CDR2 YYEEEE. V lost 0 bases to trimming and J lost 2 bases, with 12 bases between them. The CDR3 spans 16 residues.

This clonotype was counted many times. The chain uses TRBV2 and TRBJ2-1; 8 bases map to TRBD1. The CDR3 length is 15 residues. CDR1 and CDR2 (germline): SNHLY, FYNNEI. J lost 0 bases, V lost 6 bases, and 4 bases had no gene match. The DNA for the CDR3 is TGTGCCAGCAGGGGACAGGCTTACTCCTACAATGAGCAGTTCTTC. This sequence encodes CASRGQAYSYNEQFF.

This clonotype was observed at least ten times. Written as DNA, the CDR3 is TGTGCCAGCAGCCAGGCACAGGGGGCCGCCGCTGGCTACACCTTC. Amino acids: CASSQAQGAAAGYTF. V and J are TRBV3-1 and TRBJ1-2, with TRBD1 identical over 9 bases. The V gene's germline CDR1 is LGHDT and CDR2 YNNKEL (reference sequence). CDR3 length equals 15 residues. V lost 3 bases, J lost 7 bases, and 9 bases stayed unmatched.

This chain connects TRBV3-1 to TRBJ1-2, with 9 bases matching TRBD1. Germline loops: CDR1 LGHDT, CDR2 YNNKEL (reference sequence). After removal of 2 bases from V and 4 bases from J, the junction contained 5 bases not matched to a gene. The length of the CDR3 is 15 residues. This chain's CDR3 is CASSQSPTGGYGYTF. The CDR3 nucleotides read TGTGCCAGCAGCCAATCTCCGACAGGGGGCTATGGCTACACCTTC.

This clonotype was detected ten times or more. The V and J genes are TRBV12-5 and TRBJ2-5, with 8 bases matching TRBD1. CDR1 and CDR2 (germline): LGHNT, FRNRAP. V dropped 4 bases and J dropped 6; count of bases not matched to a gene: 19. CDR3 length: 18 amino acids. The DNA for the CDR3 is TGTGCTAGTGGTTCCAACCTTTCGTCCAGGGGGCGCATCCAGACCCAGTACTTC. Amino acids: CASGSNLSSRGRIQTQYF.

This clonotype was detected ten times or more. The genes are TRBV10-3 and TRBJ1-1; maybe TRBD1 (5 bases). This CDR3 comprises 15 residues. CDR1 is ENHRY and CDR2 is SYGVKD in the germline V gene. V was clipped by 0 bases and J by 4 bases, with 12 bases between them. In DNA form, the CDR3 reads TGTGCCATCAGTGAGTCGAGAGGGGCCGTCACTGAAGCTTTCTTT. The encoded protein is CAISESRGAVTEAFF.

This chain links TRBV11-3 with TRBJ2-5; 14 bases fit TRBD2. Germline CDR1 reads SGHNT; CDR2 reads YENEEA. J was trimmed by 0 bases and V by 5 bases; bases with no gene match: 14. CDR3 length: 20 amino acids. CDR3 amino acids: CASSETGTSGGPSYQETQYF. In nucleotides, the CDR3 is TGTGCCAGCAGCGAAACCGGGACTAGCGGGGGCCCCTCGTACCAAGAGACCCAGTACTTC. Using reference TRBV11-3 and TRBJ2-5 for the parts outside the CDR3, the full variable domain is EAGVVQSPRYKIIEKKQPVAFWCNPISGHNTLYWYLQNLGQGPELLIRYENEEAVDDSQLPKDRFSAERLKGVDSTLKIQPAELGDSAVYLCASSETGTSGGPSYQETQYFGPGTRLLVL.

Details on this clonotype: Possible read error: a much larger clone is one base away. The V and J genes are TRBV12-3 or TRBV12-4 and TRBJ2-7; unclear D gene. The CDR3 spans 13 residues. The DNA for the CDR3 is TGTGTCAGCACCTTCCCGGGTTTTTACGAGCAGTACTTC. Protein: CVSTFPGFYEQYF.

Ten or more counts support this clonotype. The V gene is TRBV6-1, the J gene TRBJ2-1; 9 bases are shared with TRBD2. Trimming took 0 bases from V and 11 from J; bases not matched to a gene: 8. Germline V gene data show CDR1 as MNHNS and CDR2 as SASEGT. This CDR3 region has 15 residues. In nucleotides, the CDR3 is TGTGCCAGCAGTGAAGCTAGCGGGGGACCCGCACAGCAGTTCTTC. This encodes CASSEASGGPAQQFF.

V and J are TRBV11-2 and TRBJ1-6; D is uncertain. The CDR3 consists of 14 residues. CDR1 and CDR2 (germline): SGHAT, FQNNGV. V lost 3 bases to trimming and J lost 13 bases, with 16 bases between them. The CDR3 reads CASSLRTGLRPLHF. CDR3 DNA sequence: TGTGCCAGCAGCTTGCGGACGGGCTTACGGCCCCTCCACTTT.

The table lists this clonotype with a few counts. The gene calls are TRBV24-1 and TRBJ2-5; D possibly corresponds to TRBD2 (5 bases). Germline CDR1 KGHDR, CDR2 SFDVKD. The CDR3 loop spans 12 amino acids. V gave up 5 bases and J gave up 4 bases, with 7 bases separating them. The CDR3 spells CATSGGLETQYF. The CDR3 nucleotides read TGTGCCACCAGTGGAGGGTTAGAGACCCAGTACTTC.

This clonotype was counted at least ten times. The chain employs TRBV3-1 and TRBJ2-7; 7 bases are a match to TRBD1. The germline V gene has CDR1 LGHDT and CDR2 YNNKEL (reference sequence). There are 14 residues in the CDR3. After removal of 4 bases from V and 4 bases from J, the junction contained 7 bases not matched to a gene. The CDR3 sequence: CASSLSGQLYEQYF. The CDR3 nucleotides are TGTGCCAGCAGCCTATCGGGACAGCTTTACGAGCAGTACTTC.

This rearrangement joins TRBV20-1 to TRBJ2-3; D possibly corresponds to TRBD2 (7 bases). The germline V and J ends were trimmed by 4 bases and 8 bases, with 13 bases remaining between them. Germline V gene lookup returns CDR1 DFQATT and CDR2 SNEGSKA (reference sequence). The CDR3 is 12 residues long. The CDR3 coding sequence is TGCAGTGCTACAAAGGGGGGGCGTACGCAGTATTTT. It translates to CSATKGGRTQYF.

The rearrangement links TRBV5-4 to TRBJ2-2, with D possibly matching TRBD2 (5 bases). V lost 1 base to trimming and J lost 5 bases, with 15 bases between them. CDR1 and CDR2 (germline): SGHNT, YYREEE (reference sequence). This CDR3 spans 16 amino acids. The CDR3 protein is CASSLNGKRLTGELFF. Here the CDR3 DNA reads TGTGCCAGCAGCTTGAATGGCAAAAGACTAACCGGGGAGCTGTTTTTT.